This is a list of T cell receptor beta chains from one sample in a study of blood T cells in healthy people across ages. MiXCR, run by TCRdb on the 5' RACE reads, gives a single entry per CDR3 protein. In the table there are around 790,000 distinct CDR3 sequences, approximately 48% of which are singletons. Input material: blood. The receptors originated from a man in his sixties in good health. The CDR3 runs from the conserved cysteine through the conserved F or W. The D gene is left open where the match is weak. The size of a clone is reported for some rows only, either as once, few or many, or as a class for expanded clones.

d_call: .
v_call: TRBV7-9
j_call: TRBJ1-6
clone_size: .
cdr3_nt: TGTGCCAGCAGCTTACAGCAGGGATCACCCCTCCACTTT
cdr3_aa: CASSLQQGSPLHF

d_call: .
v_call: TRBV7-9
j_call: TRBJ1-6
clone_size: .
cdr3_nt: TGTGCCAGCAACTTAGACCTAATCAATTCACCCCTCCACTTT
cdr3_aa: CASNLDLINSPLHF

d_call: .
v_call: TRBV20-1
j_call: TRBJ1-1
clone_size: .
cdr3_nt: TGCAGTGCTAGACCCTACGGGCTGAGCAGCTACACTGAAGCTTTCTTT
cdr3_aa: CSARPYGLSSYTEAFF

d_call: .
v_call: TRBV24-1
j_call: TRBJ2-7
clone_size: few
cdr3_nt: TGTGCCACCAGTGATCCCAGGGTTGGGGAGCAGTACTTC
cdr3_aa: CATSDPRVGEQYF

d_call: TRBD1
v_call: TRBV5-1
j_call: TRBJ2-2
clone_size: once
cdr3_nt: TGCGCCAGCAGCTTGGGACAGGGGGCAAGCACCGGGGAGCTGTTTTTT
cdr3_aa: CASSLGQGASTGELFF

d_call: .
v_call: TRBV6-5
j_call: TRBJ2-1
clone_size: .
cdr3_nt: TGTGCCAGCGTAGGAACAGGGAAGGGGAATGAGCAGTTCTTC
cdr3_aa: CASVGTGKGNEQFF

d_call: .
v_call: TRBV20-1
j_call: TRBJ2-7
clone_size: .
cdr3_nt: TGCAGTGCTAGAGATCTACAGTTCTACGAGCAGTACTTC
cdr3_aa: CSARDLQFYEQYF

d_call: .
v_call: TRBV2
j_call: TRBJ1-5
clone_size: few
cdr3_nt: TGTGCCAGCAGCAATCAGGGATATCAGCCCCAGCATTTT
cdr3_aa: CASSNQGYQPQHF

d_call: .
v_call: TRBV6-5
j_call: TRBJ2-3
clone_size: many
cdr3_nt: TGTGCCAGCAGTTACTTAGATACGCAGTATTTT
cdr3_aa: CASSYLDTQYF

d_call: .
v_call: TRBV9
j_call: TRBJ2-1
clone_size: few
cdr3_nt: TGTGCCAGCAGCGTAGGTGGGACGGGAGATGGAGAGCAGTTCTTC
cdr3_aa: CASSVGGTGDGEQFF

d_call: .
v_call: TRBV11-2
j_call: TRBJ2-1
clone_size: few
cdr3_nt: TGTGCCAGCAGCTCCTTATTTCTAGCGACCCACTCCTACAATGAGCAGTTCTTC
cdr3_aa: CASSSLFLATHSYNEQFF

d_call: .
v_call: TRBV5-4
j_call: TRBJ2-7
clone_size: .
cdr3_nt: TGTGCCAGCAGCTTGACCACTCAAGACGAGCAGTACTTC
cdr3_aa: CASSLTTQDEQYF

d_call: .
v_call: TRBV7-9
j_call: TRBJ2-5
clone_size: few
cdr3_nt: TGTGCCAGCACCTTCGACAGAGCTAACCAAGAGACCCAGTACTTC
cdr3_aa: CASTFDRANQETQYF

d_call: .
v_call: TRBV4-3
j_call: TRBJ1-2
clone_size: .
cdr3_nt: TGCGCCAGCAGCCCCGAGCGGGGACATGGCTACACCTTC
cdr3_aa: CASSPERGHGYTF

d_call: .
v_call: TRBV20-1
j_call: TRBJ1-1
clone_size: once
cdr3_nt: TGCAGTGCCCCTGGTTGGCTGAACACTGAAGCTTTCTTT
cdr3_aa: CSAPGWLNTEAFF

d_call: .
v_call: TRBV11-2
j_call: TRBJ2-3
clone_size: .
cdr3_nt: TGTGCCAGCAGCTTAAACAGGGTCTCAGATACGCAGTATTTT
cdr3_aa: CASSLNRVSDTQYF

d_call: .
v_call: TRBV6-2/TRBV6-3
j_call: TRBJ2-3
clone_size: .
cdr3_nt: TGTGCCAGCAGTTCCATTCAGGGAAGCACAGATACGCAGTATTTT
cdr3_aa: CASSSIQGSTDTQYF

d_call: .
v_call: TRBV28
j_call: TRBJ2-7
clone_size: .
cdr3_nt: TGTGCCAGCGGACCGACACATCTCTCCTACGAGCAGTACTTC
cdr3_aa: CASGPTHLSYEQYF

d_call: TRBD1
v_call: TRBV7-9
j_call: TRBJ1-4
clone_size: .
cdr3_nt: TGTGCCAGCAGACGGACAGGGACGGGTGAAAAACTGTTTTTT
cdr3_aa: CASRRTGTGEKLFF

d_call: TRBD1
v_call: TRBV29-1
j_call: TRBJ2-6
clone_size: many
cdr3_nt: TGCAGCGTTGGACAGGGCCTCTCTGGGGCCAACGTCCTGACTTTC
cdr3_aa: CSVGQGLSGANVLTF

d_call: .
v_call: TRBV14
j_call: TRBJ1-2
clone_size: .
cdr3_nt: TGTGCCAGCAGACAAGACGGATCCTATGACTACACCTTC
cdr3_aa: CASRQDGSYDYTF

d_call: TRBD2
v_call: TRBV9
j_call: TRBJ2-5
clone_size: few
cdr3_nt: TGTGCCAGCAGCAAGACTAGCGGGGGTCAAGAGACCCAGTACTTC
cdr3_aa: CASSKTSGGQETQYF

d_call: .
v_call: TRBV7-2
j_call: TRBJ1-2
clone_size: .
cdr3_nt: TGTGCCAGCAGCTTGGGGGACCTTAACTATGGCTACACCTTC
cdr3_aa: CASSLGDLNYGYTF

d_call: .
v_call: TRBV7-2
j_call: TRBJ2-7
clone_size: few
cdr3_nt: TGTGCCAGCAGCGGGACCGCGGGGGCACAGTACTTC
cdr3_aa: CASSGTAGAQYF

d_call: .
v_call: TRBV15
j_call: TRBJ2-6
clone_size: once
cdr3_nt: TGTGCCACCAGTAGAACGGTTCAGGGACGAAACTCTGGGGCCAACGTCCTGACTTTC
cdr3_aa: CATSRTVQGRNSGANVLTF

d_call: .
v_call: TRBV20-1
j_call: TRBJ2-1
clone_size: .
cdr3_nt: TGCAGTGCTAGATCCGATTGGGATAATGAGCAGTTCTTC
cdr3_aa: CSARSDWDNEQFF

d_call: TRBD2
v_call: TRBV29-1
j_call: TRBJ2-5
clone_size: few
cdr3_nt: TGCAGCGTTGAAGAGATCTCTGGCTGGCGGGGGGGCTGGGAGACCCAGTACTTC
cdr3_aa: CSVEEISGWRGGWETQYF

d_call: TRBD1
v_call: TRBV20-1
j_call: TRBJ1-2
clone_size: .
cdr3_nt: TGCAGTGCCTTCCAGGGGGGCGGCTACACCTTC
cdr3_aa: CSAFQGGGYTF

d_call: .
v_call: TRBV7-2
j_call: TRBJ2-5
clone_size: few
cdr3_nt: TGTGCCAGCAGCTTAGCCCCCCGGCAATTACAAGAGACCCAGTACTTC
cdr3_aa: CASSLAPRQLQETQYF

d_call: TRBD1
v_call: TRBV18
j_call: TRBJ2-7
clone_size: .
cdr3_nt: TGTGCCAGCCCAGGACAGGTCTACGAGCAGTACTTC
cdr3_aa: CASPGQVYEQYF

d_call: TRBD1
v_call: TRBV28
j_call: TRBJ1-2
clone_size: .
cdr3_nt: TGTGCCAGCAGTTTATTCGCTGGGCAGGGGGATGGCTACACCTTC
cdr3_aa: CASSLFAGQGDGYTF

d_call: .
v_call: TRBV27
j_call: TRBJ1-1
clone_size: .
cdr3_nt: TGTGCCAGCAACAAGGGGGGGAGTATAGCTGAAGCTTTCTTT
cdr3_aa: CASNKGGSIAEAFF

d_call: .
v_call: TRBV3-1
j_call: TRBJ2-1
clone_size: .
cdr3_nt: TGTGCCAGCAGCCAAGAGATCAGAGTAGATGAGCAGTTCTTC
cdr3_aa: CASSQEIRVDEQFF

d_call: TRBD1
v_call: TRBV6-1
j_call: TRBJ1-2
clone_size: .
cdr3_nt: TGTGCCAGCAGTGAACCGGGACAGGGAGACTACACCTTC
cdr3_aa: CASSEPGQGDYTF

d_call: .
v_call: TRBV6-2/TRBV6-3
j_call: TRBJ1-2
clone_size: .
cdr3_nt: TGTGCCAGCAGTAATGGACTGGGTTATGGCTACACCTTC
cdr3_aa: CASSNGLGYGYTF

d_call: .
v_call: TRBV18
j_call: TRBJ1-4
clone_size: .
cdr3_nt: TGTGCCAGCTCATCAACAGGAGGGGCAGAAAAACTGTTTTTT
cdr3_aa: CASSSTGGAEKLFF

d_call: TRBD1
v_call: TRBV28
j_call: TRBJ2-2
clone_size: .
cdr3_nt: TGTGCCAGCAGTCCAACTCCGGACAGGGCGAACACCGGGGAGCTGTTTTTT
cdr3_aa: CASSPTPDRANTGELFF

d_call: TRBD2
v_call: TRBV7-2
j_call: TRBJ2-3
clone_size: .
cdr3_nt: TGTGCCAGCAGCTTAGCAAGCGGGGGGGCTTCAAATACGCAGTATTTT
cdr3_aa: CASSLASGGASNTQYF

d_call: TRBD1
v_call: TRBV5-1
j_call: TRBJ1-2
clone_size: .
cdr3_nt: TGCGCCAGCAGCCCAGGGACAGGGGTTCGCTATGGCTACACCTTC
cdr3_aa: CASSPGTGVRYGYTF

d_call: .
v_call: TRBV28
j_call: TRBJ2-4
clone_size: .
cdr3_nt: TGTGCCAGCAGTTTAGGGGAGACAGTGAACATTCAGTACTTC
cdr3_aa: CASSLGETVNIQYF

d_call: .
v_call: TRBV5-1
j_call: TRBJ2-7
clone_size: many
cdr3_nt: TGTGCCAGCAGTTTCCCCTACGAGCAGTACTTC
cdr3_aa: CASSFPYEQYF

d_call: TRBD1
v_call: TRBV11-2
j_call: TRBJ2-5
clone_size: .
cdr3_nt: TGTGCCAGCGGCTCCGTCAGGGGGCGATTAATAGTGGGGACCCAGTACTTC
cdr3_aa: CASGSVRGRLIVGTQYF